What follows is one T cell receptor beta chain and its context. The sample belongs to a study of blood T cell repertoires in COVID-19. Per the original methods: It was from reference gene primer amplification that nucleated cell counts were estimated. Using immunoSEQ multiplex PCR, the repertoire was profiled, and TCRdb retains in-frame clones only, with some absent. That table supplies the V and J calls and clone size; D and trimming were determined from the DNA. The table includes approximately 250,000 clones, approximately 84% detected once. CDR3 length equals 13 residues. V lost 3 bases to trimming and J lost 1 base, with 6 bases between them.

The TCR comes from a man between 40 and 49 years old who had recovered from COVID-19. The chain couples TRBV12-3 or TRBV12-4 to TRBJ1-2; tentative D call: TRBD1 (5 bases). Sequenced: PBMCs or T cells enriched from blood (not recorded which). This CDR3 reads CASSFQGNYGYTF. The CDR3, as DNA: TGTGCCAGCAGTTTTCAGGGTAACTATGGCTACACCTTC.